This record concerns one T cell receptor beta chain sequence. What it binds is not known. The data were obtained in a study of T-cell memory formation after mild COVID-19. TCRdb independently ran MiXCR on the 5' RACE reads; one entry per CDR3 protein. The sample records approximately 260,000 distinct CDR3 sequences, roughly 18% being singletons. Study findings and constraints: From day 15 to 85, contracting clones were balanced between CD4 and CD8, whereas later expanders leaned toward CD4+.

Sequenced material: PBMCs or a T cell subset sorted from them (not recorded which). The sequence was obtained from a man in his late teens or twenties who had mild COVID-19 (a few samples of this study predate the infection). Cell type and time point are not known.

CDR3 residues: CASSLRFGQRFGNTEAFF. For the CDR3, the DNA is TGTGCCAGCAGCCTGAGGTTCGGACAGCGATTTGGGAACACTGAAGCTTTCTTT. The chain combines TRBV5-5 with TRBJ1-1, with D perhaps matching TRBD1 (6 bases). This CDR3 spans 18 amino acids. Trimming shortened V by 4 bases and J by 1 base, and 23 bases separated the two germline ends. The germline gives CDR1 SGHKS, CDR2 YYEKEE (reference sequence).